These 29 T cell receptor beta chains share one sample of origin, sequenced in a study of blood T cell repertoires in COVID-19 (dated by TCRdb to the early 2020s). Preparation of the library involved the immunoSEQ multiplex PCR assay. Not all clones reach the TCRdb copy of this immuneACCESS table, which keeps in-frame sequences only. Checked studies attribute under half of the gap to unresolved V genes and leave the rest unexplained. This sample lists about 51,000 clones; roughly 86% were detected once. 4% to 5% of the sample is taken by the ten largest. The sample consisted of peripheral blood. These receptors all stem from a man older than 75 with active COVID-19.

The rearrangement joins TRBV18 to TRBJ2-7, with D possibly matching TRBD2 (5 bases). Germline V gene lookup returns CDR1 KGHSH and CDR2 LQKENI. This CDR3 has 14 amino acids. Deletions cut 8 bases from V and 3 bases from J, with 17 bases between. CDR3 DNA sequence: TGTGCCAGCCTACCGGCGGGTGGAGGCTACGAGCAGTACTTC. Translated, it gives CASLPAGGGYEQYF.

This clone is medium-sized within its sample. The gene calls are TRBV5-8 and TRBJ2-1; D may be TRBD2 (7 bases). Trimming pared 2 bases from V and 5 bases from J, leaving 20 bases between. Looked up from germline, CDR1 is SGHTS and CDR2 is YDEGEE. CDR3 length: 17 residues. The CDR3 loop is CASSFSLLGGGNNEQFF. CDR3 coding DNA: TGTGCCAGCAGCTTTTCTCTTCTAGGGGGAGGGAACAATGAGCAGTTCTTC.

The rearrangement uses TRBV19 and TRBJ2-5; possibly TRBD2 for D (6 bases). Germline CDR1 LNHDA, CDR2 SQIVND (reference sequence). V lost 6 bases and J 6 bases, leaving 8 bases between the germline ends. The CDR3 contains 11 residues. The CDR3 bases are TGTGCCAGTAGCGGGAGTAAGACCCAGTACTTC. This encodes CASSGSKTQYF.

This chain joins TRBV2 and TRBJ1-5; 9 bases fit TRBD1. This CDR3 comprises 13 residues. The germline V gene encodes CDR1 SNHLY and CDR2 FYNNEI. V lost 5 bases to trimming and J lost 5 bases; unmatched junction nucleotides: 1. The CDR3 here is CASSRTGDQPQHF. The CDR3 DNA follows: TGTGCCAGCAGTAGGACAGGGGATCAGCCCCAGCATTTT.

The chain recombines TRBV28 with TRBJ2-1; 8 bases are shared with TRBD2. This CDR3 comprises 15 residues. Germline V gene sequence: CDR1 MDHEN, CDR2 SYDVKM. With 7 bases clipped from V and 9 bases from J, the junction kept 14 bases outside the gene matches. CDR3 amino acids: CASTLLAGGQAEQFF. CDR3 in DNA: TGTGCCAGCACCCTGCTCGCGGGAGGTCAGGCTGAGCAGTTCTTC.

The chain has TRBV27 and TRBJ1-6, with 9 bases lining up with TRBD1. With V trimmed by 7 bases and J by 7 bases, 11 bases remained unmatched. CDR1 and CDR2 (germline): MNHEY, SMNVEV (reference sequence). The CDR3 loop spans 16 amino acids. The CDR3: CASIDRGNRYNSPLHF. The CDR3 region has the DNA TGTGCCAGCATTGACAGGGGGAATAGGTACAATTCACCCCTCCACTTT.

The V and J genes are TRBV6-2 or TRBV6-3 and TRBJ2-4, with TRBD1 as a possible D gene (5 bases). The germline V gene encodes CDR1 MNHEY and CDR2 SVGEGT. Trimming left V 0 bases short and J 8 bases short, with 26 bases between. CDR3 length: 19 amino acids. The CDR3: CASSYSERHKAKGSHIQYF. CDR3 nucleotides: TGTGCCAGCAGTTACTCGGAGAGACACAAGGCTAAGGGGTCGCACATTCAGTACTTC.

This chain connects TRBV15 to TRBJ1-1; 7 bases align to TRBD1. CDR1 is LNHNV and CDR2 is YYDKDF in the germline V gene (reference sequence). This CDR3 has 15 amino acids. The V gene end was trimmed by 3 bases and the J gene end by 1 base; junction bases not matched to a gene: 5. CDR3 in amino acids: CATSRDRLGNTEAFF. For the CDR3, the DNA is TGTGCCACCAGCAGGGACAGGTTGGGGAACACTGAAGCTTTCTTT.

This clone has only one observation. The genes are TRBV3-1 (or the pseudogene TRBV3-2) and TRBJ2-1; TRBD2 agrees at 7 bases. The CDR3 has 15 amino acids. Looked up from germline, CDR1 is LGHDT and CDR2 is YNNKEL (reference sequence). J was trimmed by 3 bases and V by 4 bases; bases with no gene match: 6. The CDR3 reads CASSLSSGSYNEQFF. DNA for the CDR3: TGTGCCAGCAGCCTATCTAGCGGAAGCTACAATGAGCAGTTCTTC.

V is TRBV4-3 and J is TRBJ2-1; 9 bases are shared with TRBD2. Germline V gives CDR1 LGHNA, CDR2 YSLEER. V trimming: 1 base; J trimming: 0 bases; junction bases outside the gene matches: 7. There are 18 residues in the CDR3. CDR3 bases: TGCGCCAGCAGCCAAGGTCGCGCGGGAGGGAGCTCCTACAATGAGCAGTTCTTC. It is translated as CASSQGRAGGSSYNEQFF.

The chain combines TRBV19 with TRBJ2-5; no clear D gene. The CDR3 loop spans 12 amino acids. V shed 4 bases and J shed 4 bases, with 7 bases lying between them. Germline values: CDR1 LNHDA, CDR2 SQIVND (reference sequence). The DNA for the CDR3 is TGTGCCAGTAGTAGGGCAGGAGAGACCCAGTACTTC. Translation gives CASSRAGETQYF.

This clone was observed a handful of times. The chain recombines TRBV7-9 with TRBJ1-5; possible D gene TRBD1, 5 bases. This CDR3 spans 16 amino acids. The germline V and J ends were trimmed by 4 bases and 5 bases, with 18 bases remaining between them. Germline CDR1 reads SEHNR; CDR2 reads FQNEAQ (reference sequence). CDR3 nucleotides: TGTGCCAGCAGCTCCACCGACACAGGCGGGGATCAGCCCCAGCATTTT. It codes for CASSSTDTGGDQPQHF.

This chain joins TRBV30 and TRBJ2-4; tentatively, D is TRBD1 (5 bases). Per the germline V gene, CDR1 is GTSNPN and CDR2 is SVGIG (reference sequence). V was cut by 1 base and J by 0 bases, with 16 bases left in between. This CDR3 comprises 17 residues. The DNA of the CDR3 is TGTGCCTGGAGTGCCAAACCCTCGACAGTAGCCAAAAACATTCAGTACTTC. It yields the protein CAWSAKPSTVAKNIQYF. Variable domain in full (rest from reference TRBV30 and TRBJ2-4): SQTIHQWPATLVQPVGSPLSLECTVEGTSNPNLYWYRQAAGRGLQLLFYSVGIGQISSEVPQNLSASRPQDRQFILSSKKLLLSDSGFYLCAWSAKPSTVAKNIQYFGAGTRLSVL.

This clone was recorded once. This chain connects TRBV7-8 to TRBJ2-2, with 7 bases matching TRBD2. V trimming: 5 bases; J trimming: 14 bases; junction bases outside the gene matches: 11. The CDR3 consists of 13 residues. CDR1 SGHVS and CDR2 FQNEAQ come from the germline V gene. The CDR3 loop is CASSPGRITALFF. In DNA, the CDR3 is TGTGCCAGCAGCCCCGGGAGGATAACAGCACTGTTTTTT.

The sample holds one count of this clone. CDR3 DNA sequence: TGTGCCAGCAGCTTAGCCCTTAAAGCTGAGCAGTTCTTC. This codes for CASSLALKAEQFF. This sequence joins TRBV11-2 and TRBJ2-1; no firm D call. The CDR3 spans 13 residues. CDR1 is SGHAT, CDR2 FQNNGV, per germline. Trimming stripped 1 base from V and 9 bases from J, with 10 bases between.

The chain carries TRBV28 and TRBJ2-7; possibly TRBD2 for D (6 bases). Germline values: CDR1 MDHEN, CDR2 SYDVKM. This CDR3 has 14 residues. V dropped 7 bases and J dropped 3 bases, with 16 bases sitting between them. The CDR3 here is CASTTGGLNYEQYF. CDR3 DNA sequence: TGTGCCAGCACCACCGGGGGACTGAACTACGAGCAGTACTTC.

The V gene is TRBV5-1, the J gene TRBJ2-3; D may be TRBD2 (6 bases). Germline V gives CDR1 SGHRS, CDR2 YFSETQ. V lost 0 bases to trimming and J lost 9 bases, with 8 bases between them. The CDR3 is 12 amino acids. The CDR3 protein is CASSLAGETQYF. In DNA, the CDR3 is TGCGCCAGCAGCTTGGCGGGGGAGACGCAGTATTTT.

The chain combines TRBV28 with TRBJ2-2; 8 nucleotides align to TRBD2. The CDR3 is 20 residues long. The V segment lost 4 bases and the J segment 2 bases; nucleotides outside the gene matches: 18. Germline assignment: CDR1 MDHEN and CDR2 SYDVKM. This CDR3 reads CASSSPGGSPGLTNTGELFF. The CDR3 DNA reads TGTGCCAGCAGTTCCCCGGGGGGGTCACCGGGACTAACTAACACCGGGGAGCTGTTTTTT.

The V call is TRBV7-2, the J call TRBJ2-1; 10 bases are a match to TRBD2. Looked up from germline, CDR1 is SGHTA and CDR2 is FQGNSA. J gave up 9 bases and V 5 bases, and 13 bases lay outside the gene matches. CDR3 length equals 16 residues. CDR3 residues: CASSTRTSGPVSEQFF. The DNA of the CDR3 is TGTGCCAGCAGCACCCGGACTAGCGGTCCCGTTTCTGAGCAGTTCTTC.

The gene calls are TRBV6-6 and TRBJ2-7; TRBD1 might be the D (6 bases). V shed 5 bases and J shed 3 bases, with 11 bases lying between them. Germline assignment: CDR1 MNHNY and CDR2 SVGAGI (reference sequence). This CDR3 has 13 amino acids. The CDR3 protein is CASSPGQFYEQYF. The CDR3 DNA sequence: TGTGCCAGCAGTCCCGGACAGTTCTACGAGCAGTACTTC.

The chain recombines TRBV2 with TRBJ1-1; D gene unclear. Per germline, CDR1 SNHLY and CDR2 FYNNEI. Deletions cut 1 base from V and 1 base from J, with 7 bases between. This CDR3 region has 14 residues. DNA for the CDR3: TGTGCCAGCAGTGAAGGGCACCAGAACACTGAAGCTTTCTTT. Protein: CASSEGHQNTEAFF.

The CDR3 loop is CASSSSSNTEAFF. The CDR3, as DNA: TGTGCCAGCAGTTCCTCCTCGAACACTGAAGCTTTCTTT. V usage is TRBV27 and J usage is TRBJ1-1; no firm D call. V was clipped by 4 bases and J by 1 base, with 7 bases between them. Germline values: CDR1 MNHEY, CDR2 SMNVEV (reference sequence). The CDR3 contains 13 residues.

This sequence joins TRBV4-1 and TRBJ1-2, with a weak D call TRBD1 (5 bases). Germline CDR1 is MGHRA and CDR2 is YSYEKL. This CDR3 has 16 amino acids. Trimming cost V 4 bases and J 2 bases, with 17 bases left between them. The CDR3 DNA reads TGCGCCAGCAGCCCGACAGTTACAGGACCAAACTATGGCTACACCTTC. The encoded protein is CASSPTVTGPNYGYTF.

The chain carries TRBV5-5 and TRBJ2-2; the D gene is possibly TRBD1 (6 bases). The CDR3 consists of 19 residues. From germline, CDR1 is SGHKS and CDR2 YYEKEE (reference sequence). With 4 bases removed from V and 6 bases from J, the gap between germline ends came to 28 bases. CDR3 in amino acids: CASSDTRTGQIRLSGELFF. The CDR3, as DNA: TGTGCCAGCAGCGATACCCGCACAGGGCAGATCCGTTTGTCCGGGGAGCTGTTTTTT. The variable domain in full, completed from reference TRBV5-5 and TRBJ2-2, reads DAGVTQSPTHLIKTRGQQVTLRCSPISGHKSVSWYQQVLGQGPQFIFQYYEKEERGRGNFPDRFSARQFPNYSSELNVNALLLGDSALYLCASSDTRTGQIRLSGELFFGEGSRLTVL.

CDR3 residues: CASSLGDRKLTGELFF. DNA of the CDR3: TGTGCCAGCAGCTTAGGGGACAGGAAGTTAACCGGGGAGCTGTTTTTT. V is TRBV5-4 and J is TRBJ2-2; TRBD1 matches 8 bases. Trimming at V came to 2 bases and at J to 5 bases, leaving 8 bases not matched to a gene. The CDR3 length is 16 residues. The germline V gene has CDR1 SGHNT and CDR2 YYREEE (reference sequence).

This sequence joins TRBV6-1 and TRBJ1-4; maybe TRBD1 (6 bases). Trimming shortened V by 2 bases and J by 7 bases, and 11 bases separated the two germline ends. CDR1 and CDR2 from the germline V gene are MNHNS and SASEGT. CDR3 length: 14 amino acids. CDR3 in DNA: TGTGCCAGCAGTGAAAAGGGGGGGATTGAAAAACTGTTTTTT. This encodes CASSEKGGIEKLFF.

The rearrangement uses TRBV28 and TRBJ1-2, with a tentative D call TRBD1 (6 bases). CDR3 size: 14 residues. In germline, CDR1 is MDHEN, CDR2 SYDVKM. Trimming shortened V by 6 bases and J by 2 bases, and 13 bases separated the two germline ends. The CDR3 here is CASRSNTGNYGYTF. DNA for the CDR3: TGTGCCAGCAGATCAAACACAGGGAACTATGGCTACACCTTC.

The J gene is TRBJ2-1, the V gene TRBV28; 7 positions agree with TRBD2. V was pared by 6 bases and J by 7 bases, with 12 bases of the junction left unmatched. Germline CDR1 MDHEN, CDR2 SYDVKM. The CDR3 spans 15 residues. CDR3 bases: TGTGCCAGCAGAATTGCGGGAGTTGGGGGGAATGAGCAGTTCTTC. The encoded protein is CASRIAGVGGNEQFF.

V usage is TRBV27 and J usage is TRBJ1-1; 10 bases line up with TRBD1. The trim removed 3 bases at V and 1 base at J, leaving 2 bases unmatched. Looked up from germline, CDR1 is MNHEY and CDR2 is SMNVEV (reference sequence). The CDR3 loop spans 15 amino acids. The CDR3 here is CASSLTGGANTEAFF. CDR3 coding DNA: TGTGCCAGCAGTTTGACAGGGGGCGCGAACACTGAAGCTTTCTTT.